A selection of T cell receptor beta chains follows, all from one sample in a study of CXCR3-negative and CXCR3-positive naive CD8 T cells. TCRdb reprocessed the 5' RACE reads; each CDR3 protein has one entry and no DNA is given. This repertoire includes around 140,000 distinct CDR3 sequences. The sequencing sample was made of naive CXCR3- CD8+ T cells from blood. The receptors originated from a human donor in good health. Some clones in this sample may be carry-over from other donors' samples. Each CDR3 is given with its conserved first and last residue. The order of the fields is J gene, V gene, CDR3 protein.

TRBJ2-1 | TRBV4-3 | CASSDSGTSGYNEQFF
TRBJ2-1 | TRBV7-8 | CASSPRTHQGPYNEQFF
TRBJ2-1 | TRBV15 | CATSSNRGSYNEQFF
TRBJ2-7 | TRBV29-1 | CSVEGVSGSSYEQYF
TRBJ2-3 | TRBV7-9 | CASSQGHISGPTTDTQYF
TRBJ2-7 | TRBV19 | CASSPGTGIYEQYF
TRBJ2-5 | TRBV5-5 | CASSRKRETQYF
TRBJ1-1 | TRBV5-1 | CASSLGAGTEAFF
TRBJ2-2 | TRBV9 | CASSVFGTGELFF
TRBJ2-1 | TRBV11-3 | CASSAPLREQFF
TRBJ1-6 | TRBV28 | CASSHRWSSYNSPLHF
TRBJ2-1 | TRBV28 | CASSVLRGAEQFF
TRBJ2-1 | TRBV7-2 | CASSLVESPGDQQFF
TRBJ1-5 | TRBV4-3 | CASSQDLTVENQPQHF
TRBJ2-2 | TRBV10-3 | CAISGPGELFF
TRBJ2-3 | TRBV28 | CASGTGSTDTQYF
TRBJ1-1 | TRBV5-1 | CASSLGWSGNTEAFF
TRBJ2-1 | TRBV24-1 | CATSDPGLAAGEQFF
TRBJ2-7 | TRBV28 | CASRDIGSYEQYF
TRBJ2-7 | TRBV27 | CASSFYDSYEQYF
TRBJ2-1 | TRBV20-1 | CSAPNVYLLAGGTNEQFF
TRBJ1-1 | TRBV12-3/TRBV12-4 | CASSGGSEAFF
TRBJ2-5 | TRBV29-1 | CSAGRLGDPQETQYF
TRBJ2-7 | TRBV4-2 | CASSQVSGSGASYEQYF
TRBJ2-5 | TRBV4-2 | CASSQEESGPSETQYF
TRBJ2-7 | TRBV7-9 | CASSLDSGSSYEQYF
TRBJ2-2 | TRBV5-6 | CASSLGAGTDTGELFF
TRBJ2-7 | TRBV7-2 | CASSFFSGPYEQYF